The source of this T cell receptor beta chain is a study of Ad26.COV2.S vaccination and SARS-CoV-2 variants. CDR3 length: 14 residues. Germline V gene data show CDR1 as SEHNR and CDR2 as FQNEAQ (reference sequence). V shed 1 base and J shed 6 bases, with 10 bases lying between them. The data were produced by immunoSEQ multiplex PCR, yet TCRdb's version contains in-frame clones alone and is incomplete. The sample has about 350,000 clones; about 89% are singletons. The sample's treatment: around 19 received Ad26.COV2.S at low or high dose, single or two shots; five or six received placebo; per-sample allocation not given. Collection of the samples took place on day 63 after the first injection of vaccine or placebo.

This rearrangement joins TRBV7-9 to TRBJ2-1; no reliable D call. The source is a person aged 18-65 years who received the Ad26.COV2.S COVID-19 vaccine or a placebo. Material: peripheral blood, obtained in a trial of Ad26.COV2.S vaccine versus placebo. The CDR3 coding sequence is TGTGCCAGCAGCTTAGTCCAGCATAGCAATGAGCAGTTCTTC. As protein: CASSLVQHSNEQFF.